These T cell receptor beta chains were read from a single sample in a study of blood T cell repertoires in COVID-19. Assay: immunoSEQ multiplex PCR; the TCRdb copy retains only in-frame clones and omits some. The sample includes over 85,000 clones, roughly 86% of them seen just once. The sequencing sample was made of peripheral blood. Receptors originate from a man aged 35-49 years with acute or convalescent COVID-19. The conserved cysteine and the conserved F or W are not part of the CDR3 here. Fields, in order: J gene, V gene, CDR3 protein.

j_gene: TRBJ2-2; v_gene: TRBV5-6; CDR3aa: ASSSLAGGDTGELF
j_gene: TRBJ2-7; v_gene: TRBV5-1; CDR3aa: ASRRDFYEQY
j_gene: TRBJ1-2; v_gene: TRBV11-2; CDR3aa: ASSPRTGGTPGGYT
j_gene: TRBJ1-1; v_gene: TRBV9; CDR3aa: ASSVEGRGSGTEAF
j_gene: TRBJ2-7; v_gene: TRBV7-9; CDR3aa: ASSFGGGQYEQY
j_gene: TRBJ2-1; v_gene: TRBV7-9; CDR3aa: ASSLVGGSYNEQF
j_gene: TRBJ2-7; v_gene: TRBV10-3; CDR3aa: AISDTGLAGPEQY
j_gene: TRBJ1-1; v_gene: TRBV7-3; CDR3aa: ASSLWGGAVTEAF
j_gene: TRBJ1-1; v_gene: TRBV20-1; CDR3aa: SASGPGWSTEAF
j_gene: TRBJ1-2; v_gene: TRBV6-5; CDR3aa: ASSSTGRIYGYT
j_gene: TRBJ1-1; v_gene: TRBV30; CDR3aa: AWRDRADTEAF
j_gene: TRBJ2-2; v_gene: TRBV7-9; CDR3aa: ASSSMLPGLAGATGELF
j_gene: TRBJ2-7; v_gene: TRBV5-4; CDR3aa: ASSDTGGLREQY
j_gene: TRBJ2-1; v_gene: TRBV27; CDR3aa: ASSLRHEQF
j_gene: TRBJ1-2; v_gene: TRBV7-2; CDR3aa: ASSLAGTGIGYGYT
j_gene: TRBJ2-2; v_gene: TRBV27; CDR3aa: ASSLEVSGELF
j_gene: TRBJ1-4; v_gene: TRBV4-1; CDR3aa: ASSQSGAGVTSNEKLF
j_gene: TRBJ2-1; v_gene: TRBV5-1; CDR3aa: ASSLVGPPDYNEQF
j_gene: TRBJ2-5; v_gene: TRBV30; CDR3aa: AWSGTSFETQY
j_gene: TRBJ1-2; v_gene: TRBV25-1; CDR3aa: ASSVGGDLDGYT
j_gene: TRBJ1-6; v_gene: TRBV5-4; CDR3aa: ASSTRQGAGSPLH
j_gene: TRBJ2-2; v_gene: TRBV30; CDR3aa: AWSGNRKDTGELF
j_gene: TRBJ1-1; v_gene: TRBV19; CDR3aa: ASSRDRVRAF
j_gene: TRBJ1-2; v_gene: TRBV4-3; CDR3aa: ASSQGGLGAGYT
j_gene: TRBJ1-3; v_gene: TRBV27; CDR3aa: ASSETTGAHSGNTIY
j_gene: TRBJ2-7; v_gene: TRBV2; CDR3aa: ASSLDRLSYEQY
j_gene: TRBJ2-1; v_gene: TRBV19; CDR3aa: ASSITGRDEQF
j_gene: TRBJ2-3; v_gene: TRBV6-5; CDR3aa: ATLSREADTQY
j_gene: TRBJ1-4; v_gene: TRBV30; CDR3aa: AWKRGTNEKLF
j_gene: TRBJ2-7; v_gene: TRBV5-1; CDR3aa: ASSLTVGDEQY
j_gene: TRBJ1-2; v_gene: TRBV9; CDR3aa: ASSVGGQGLNGYT
j_gene: TRBJ1-5; v_gene: TRBV12-3/TRBV12-4; CDR3aa: ASSLRGNQPQH
j_gene: TRBJ1-1; v_gene: TRBV7-9; CDR3aa: ASSSGTVEAF
j_gene: TRBJ2-5; v_gene: TRBV6-5; CDR3aa: ASSYDPSGGETQY